The 15 T cell receptor beta chains presented below share a single source sample, sequenced in a study of shared clonotypes between healthy human individuals. Naive CD8 cells, CD45RO-negative and positively selected for CCR7, excluded terminally differentiated effector memory CD45RA+ cells. Method: immunoSEQ multiplex PCR; TCRdb's copy keeps in-frame clones and lacks some. Of over 750,000 clones in the sample, 96% were seen once. The source material was naive CD8+ T cells sorted from blood. The receptors here all came from a man in his thirties or forties in good health.

The chain combines TRBV5-1 with TRBJ2-1; 10 positions agree with TRBD2. There are 17 residues in the CDR3. Germline assignment: CDR1 SGHRS and CDR2 YFSETQ. V was clipped by 0 bases and J by 2 bases; unmatched bases: 5. The CDR3 sequence: CASSLAGTSATYNEQFF. For the CDR3, the DNA is TGCGCCAGCAGCTTGGCCGGGACTAGCGCCACCTACAATGAGCAGTTCTTC.

The chain uses TRBV29-1 and TRBJ2-2; perhaps TRBD1 as D (6 bases). Trimming left V 4 bases short and J 6 bases short, with 15 bases between. The CDR3 contains 14 residues. Germline lookup yields CDR1 SQVTM and CDR2 ANQGSEA. Here the CDR3 reads CSVGSGGRAGELFF. The DNA of the CDR3 is TGCAGCGTTGGGTCTGGGGGCAGGGCCGGGGAGCTGTTTTTT.

The chain has TRBV6-5 and TRBJ2-7; 7 bases are a match to TRBD1. CDR3 length: 13 amino acids. Trimming took 6 bases from V and 3 from J; bases not matched to a gene: 5. Germline CDR1 MNHEY, CDR2 SVGAGI. CDR3 DNA sequence: TGTGCCAGCAGCCAAGGGACAGTCTACGAGCAGTACTTC. This codes for CASSQGTVYEQYF.

The CDR3 reads CASSRTAGYSNQPQHF. The CDR3 DNA reads as TGTGCCAGCAGCCGGACAGCAGGATATAGCAATCAGCCCCAGCATTTT. This chain connects TRBV11-2 to TRBJ1-5; perhaps TRBD1 as D (6 bases). Germline V gives CDR1 SGHAT, CDR2 FQNNGV. The CDR3 has 16 amino acids. Between the trimmed V and J ends, which lost 5 bases and 0 bases, there was a span of 14 bases.

This sequence joins TRBV6-1 and TRBJ2-5; 9 bases align to TRBD2. The CDR3 totals 16 residues. The germline V gene encodes CDR1 MNHNS and CDR2 SASEGT. V was pared by 1 base and J by 5 bases, with 8 bases of the junction left unmatched. Here the CDR3 DNA reads TGTGCCAGCAGTGAAGGGCCAGCGGGAGGATGGGAGACCCAGTACTTC. Translation: CASSEGPAGGWETQYF.

The chain carries TRBV7-9 and TRBJ2-5; D is undetermined. Trimming pared 2 bases from V and 5 bases from J, leaving 12 bases between. The CDR3 contains 14 residues. Germline V gives CDR1 SEHNR, CDR2 FQNEAQ (reference sequence). CDR3 loop: CASSLPVSAETQYF. The CDR3 DNA reads as TGTGCCAGCAGCTTACCGGTCTCCGCCGAGACCCAGTACTTC.

This clone appeared a single time. V gene TRBV18 combines with J gene TRBJ1-5; D unresolved. Trimming took 5 bases from V and 5 from J, leaving 19 bases between them. This CDR3 contains 16 residues. Germline-derived CDR1 and CDR2 are KGHSH and LQKENI. The CDR3 loop is CASSFGPAVPDQPQHF. CDR3 DNA sequence: TGTGCCAGCTCATTCGGACCGGCGGTGCCAGATCAGCCCCAGCATTTT.

CDR3 coding DNA: TGCAGCGTTGAAGGTCCTCGGACTGGCTACAATGAGCAGTTCTTC. The encoded protein is CSVEGPRTGYNEQFF. The chain is built from TRBV29-1 and TRBJ2-1; D perhaps matches TRBD2 (5 bases). The CDR3 is made up of 15 amino acids. Germline CDR1 and CDR2: SQVTM and ANQGSEA. V lost 1 base and J 3 bases, leaving 13 bases between the germline ends.

The chain is built from TRBV27 and TRBJ2-1, with 7 bases aligning to TRBD2. The CDR3 covers 12 residues. In germline, CDR1 is MNHEY, CDR2 SMNVEV (reference sequence). V shed 10 bases and J 13 bases; nucleotides not matched to a gene: 13. CDR3 DNA sequence: TGTGCCACCCTTACCTCAGGACTAGTCCAGTTCTTC. It encodes CATLTSGLVQFF.

The chain has TRBV7-8 and TRBJ2-4; 7 nucleotides line up with TRBD2. With V trimmed by 7 bases and J by 8 bases, 14 bases remained unmatched. The CDR3 spans 15 residues. CDR1 SGHVS and CDR2 FQNEAQ come from the germline V gene. The CDR3 reads CASTPLGGRGDIQYF. CDR3 nucleotide sequence: TGTGCCAGCACCCCCCTGGGAGGGCGCGGGGACATTCAGTACTTC.

This sequence joins TRBV11-2 and TRBJ1-5; D is undetermined. This CDR3 comprises 13 residues. V was shortened by 0 bases and J by 4 bases, with 4 bases between the two germline ends. CDR1 is SGHAT, CDR2 FQNNGV, per germline. The CDR3 DNA is TGTGCCAGCAGCTTAGAGATGAATCAGCCCCAGCATTTT. It codes for CASSLEMNQPQHF. Full variable domain (rest looked up from reference TRBV11-2 and TRBJ1-5): EAGVAQSPRYKIIEKRQSVAFWCNPISGHATLYWYQQILGQGPKLLIQFQNNGVVDDSQLPKDRFSAERLKGVDSTLKIQPAKLEDSAVYLCASSLEMNQPQHFGDGTRLSIL.

CDR3 residues: CASALLNTGELFF. The CDR3 DNA reads as TGTGCCTCAGCCTTGTTGAACACCGGGGAGCTGTTTTTT. V usage is TRBV14 and J usage is TRBJ2-2; D is unresolved. V was trimmed by 11 bases and J by 1 base, leaving 11 bases between them. CDR1 SGHDN and CDR2 FVKESK come from the germline V gene. The CDR3 covers 13 residues.

As DNA, the CDR3 is TGTGCCAGCAGTGACCAACAGGGGGTTAGCAATCAGCCCCAGCATTTT. Its translation: CASSDQQGVSNQPQHF. V usage is TRBV28 and J usage is TRBJ1-5, with 8 nucleotides matching TRBD1. CDR3 length equals 16 residues. Trimming removed 5 bases from V and 0 bases from J; junction bases left unmatched: 6. Germline V lookup: CDR1 MDHEN, CDR2 SYDVKM. Using reference TRBV28 and TRBJ1-5 for the parts outside the CDR3, the full variable domain is DVKVTQSSRYLVKRTGEKVFLECVQDMDHENMFWYRQDPGLGLRLIYFSYDVKMKEKGDIPEGYSVSREKKERFSLILESASTNQTSMYLCASSDQQGVSNQPQHFGDGTRLSIL.

This chain connects TRBV9 to TRBJ2-5; D is unresolved. The germline V gene encodes CDR1 SGDLS and CDR2 YYNGEE. The CDR3 loop spans 15 amino acids. Trimming pared 4 bases from V and 3 bases from J, leaving 16 bases between. The CDR3 here is CASSPRQRPEETQYF. CDR3 bases: TGTGCCAGCAGCCCCCGGCAGCGTCCTGAAGAGACCCAGTACTTC.

The J gene is TRBJ2-7, the V gene TRBV6-1, with D unclear. The CDR3 consists of 13 residues. V dropped 4 bases and J dropped 0 bases, with 7 bases sitting between them. Germline-derived CDR1 and CDR2 are MNHNS and SASEGT. DNA for the CDR3: TGTGCCAGCAGTGTGACGGACTCCTACGAGCAGTACTTC. Residues: CASSVTDSYEQYF.